Below are 18 T cell receptor beta chains sequenced from a single sample in a study of CD8+ T cells in alopecia areata (dated by TCRdb to the late 2010s). The receptor library was made with the immunoSEQ multiplex PCR assay. RNA was extracted from all samples and reverse transcribed into cDNA as template for TCR sequencing. TCRdb mirrors the immuneACCESS table, restricted to in-frame sequences. Some clones are absent from its copies; in checked studies, under half trace to an unresolved V gene, and the reason for the others is unknown. For this sample there are 140,000 or so clones; approximately 60% appear just once. 35% to 40% of the sample belongs to the ten largest clones. Sequenced sample: CD8+ T cells sorted from blood. These receptors originate from a human donor in good health.

The table lists this clone with a few counts. The chain couples TRBV29-1 to TRBJ1-1; 9 bases fit TRBD1. The CDR3 extends over 16 amino acids. The germline V gene has CDR1 SQVTM and CDR2 ANQGSEA. V was clipped by 6 bases and J by 1 base; unmatched bases: 12. The CDR3 DNA sequence: TGCAGCGTCGGTACAGGGGGCCCTTCTCGGAACACTGAAGCTTTCTTT. Translated: CSVGTGGPSRNTEAFF.

The chain joins TRBV5-5 to TRBJ1-2; D is unresolved. In germline, CDR1 is SGHKS, CDR2 YYEKEE (reference sequence). There are 12 residues in the CDR3. V lost 0 bases and J 6 bases, leaving 6 bases between the germline ends. The CDR3 loop reads CASSLAENGYTF. The CDR3 DNA sequence: TGTGCCAGCAGCTTGGCGGAAAATGGCTACACCTTC.

This clone was counted many times. This chain links TRBV19 with TRBJ1-2; possible D gene TRBD1, 6 bases. The length of the CDR3 is 13 residues. Germline V gene lookup returns CDR1 LNHDA and CDR2 SQIVND (reference sequence). Trimming shortened V by 3 bases and J by 8 bases, and 13 bases separated the two germline ends. CDR3: CASSIQGTPGYTF. The CDR3 nucleotides are TGTGCCAGTAGTATTCAGGGGACTCCCGGCTACACCTTC.

This chain uses TRBV29-1 with TRBJ1-1; D gene uncertain. From germline, CDR1 is SQVTM and CDR2 ANQGSEA. The CDR3 contains 11 residues. DNA of the CDR3: TGCAGTGGAGTAAGGGACACTGAAGCTTTCTTT. It specifies CSGVRDTEAFF.

Only one count was recorded for this clone. V gene TRBV14 combines with J gene TRBJ2-1; TRBD1 aligns across 7 bases. The CDR3 sequence is 12 residues long. After removal of 1 base from V and 12 bases from J, the junction contained 3 bases not matched to a gene. CDR1 and CDR2 from the germline V gene are SGHDN and FVKESK. CDR3 residues: CASSQGGTVQFF. In DNA form, the CDR3 reads TGTGCCAGCAGCCAAGGAGGGACAGTGCAGTTCTTC. Variable domain in full (rest from reference TRBV14 and TRBJ2-1): EAGVTQFPSHSVIEKGQTVTLRCDPISGHDNLYWYRRVMGKEIKFLLHFVKESKQDESGMPNNRFLAERTGGTYSTLKVQPAELEDSGVYFCASSQGGTVQFFGPGTRLTVL.

The chain uses TRBV5-1 and TRBJ1-1; no firm D call. Trimming shortened V by 2 bases and J by 0 bases, and 5 bases separated the two germline ends. The germline V gene has CDR1 SGHRS and CDR2 YFSETQ. The CDR3 extends over 13 amino acids. The CDR3 DNA sequence: TGCGCCAGCAGCTTCTTAGTGAACACTGAAGCTTTCTTT. Translated: CASSFLVNTEAFF.

This clone occurred once. V usage is TRBV9 and J usage is TRBJ2-2; possibly TRBD1 for D (5 bases). V was shortened by 3 bases and J by 6 bases, with 12 bases between the two germline ends. CDR3 size: 14 residues. Germline V gene sequence: CDR1 SGDLS, CDR2 YYNGEE. The CDR3 DNA reads as TGTGCCAGCAGCGGATCAACAGGAGCCGGGGAGCTGTTTTTT. This codes for CASSGSTGAGELFF.

The chain joins TRBV6-6 to TRBJ2-7; D unclear. With 11 bases removed from V and 6 bases from J, the gap between germline ends came to 17 bases. Germline CDR1 reads MNHNY; CDR2 reads SVGAGI (reference sequence). The CDR3 extends over 12 amino acids. This CDR3 reads CAHSINLLEQYF. As DNA, the CDR3 is TGTGCCCACTCCATCAACCTTCTCGAGCAGTACTTC.

The CDR3 sequence: CSVFITGELFF. The DNA for the CDR3 is TGCAGCGTTTTTATAACCGGGGAGCTGTTTTTT. This rearrangement joins TRBV29-1 to TRBJ2-2; no firm D call. In germline, CDR1 is SQVTM, CDR2 ANQGSEA. V was clipped by 5 bases and J by 5 bases, with 6 bases between them. The CDR3 is 11 residues long.

The V and J genes are TRBV19 and TRBJ2-1, with a weak D call TRBD1 (6 bases). The CDR3 has 11 residues. V lost 9 bases, J lost 7 bases, and 10 bases lay in between. CDR1 and CDR2 (germline): LNHDA, SQIVND (reference sequence). The CDR3 sequence: CASVQGNEQFF. Here the CDR3 DNA reads TGTGCCAGCGTACAGGGTAATGAGCAGTTCTTC.

This clone was found a few times. The rearrangement links TRBV6-5 to TRBJ1-2, with D possibly being TRBD1 (5 bases). CDR3 size: 15 residues. V shed 6 bases and J shed 3 bases, with 17 bases lying between them. CDR1 and CDR2 from the germline V gene are MNHEY and SVGAGI. The CDR3 DNA reads as TGTGCCAGCAGCCCTCCCCACGGGGGATACTATGGCTACACCTTC. Its translation is CASSPPHGGYYGYTF.

The V call is TRBV20-1, the J call TRBJ2-1; the D call may be TRBD1 or TRBD2 (5 bases each). The germline CDR1 and CDR2 sequences are DFQATT and SNEGSKA (reference sequence). The CDR3 loop spans 10 amino acids. V lost 3 bases and J lost 9, with 6 bases in between. CDR3 nucleotides: TGCAGTGCTAGGGGGACTGAGCAGTTCTTC. Translating it yields CSARGTEQFF.

Of note for this clone: A read error may account for a junction end that differs from germline. V is TRBV2 and J is TRBJ2-5; 7 bases fit TRBD1. The CDR3 has 14 residues. From germline, CDR1 is SNHLY and CDR2 FYNNEI. In DNA, the CDR3 is TGTGCCAGCAGGGAAGGGGGCTTCCAAGAGACCCAGTACTTC. This encodes CASREGGFQETQYF.

The chain recombines TRBV7-8 with TRBJ1-5; TRBD1 aligns across 9 bases. Germline assignment: CDR1 SGHVS and CDR2 FQNEAQ. With V trimmed by 6 bases and J by 0 bases, 9 bases remained unmatched. This CDR3 contains 17 residues. This chain's CDR3 is CASSYSGGQGSNQPQHF. DNA of the CDR3: TGTGCCAGCAGTTACTCTGGGGGACAGGGTAGCAATCAGCCCCAGCATTTT. Full variable domain (outside the CDR3, taken from reference TRBV7-8 and TRBJ1-5): GAGVSQSPRYKVAKRGQDVALRCDPISGHVSLFWYQQALGQGPEFLTYFQNEAQLDKSGLPSDRFFAERPEGSVSTLKIQRTQQEDSAVYLCASSYSGGQGSNQPQHFGDGTRLSIL.

This chain links TRBV19 with TRBJ2-2; the D is unclear. The CDR3 is 13 amino acids. V gave up 3 bases and J gave up 7 bases, with 9 bases separating them. CDR1 and CDR2 (germline): LNHDA, SQIVND (reference sequence). CDR3 amino acids: CASSILGIGELFF. CDR3 nucleotide sequence: TGTGCCAGTAGTATTTTGGGGATCGGGGAGCTGTTTTTT.

The chain employs TRBV7-9 and TRBJ2-1, with 14 bases lining up with TRBD2. The CDR3 runs to 15 residues. The germline gives CDR1 SEHNR, CDR2 FQNEAQ (reference sequence). J was trimmed by 7 bases and V by 4 bases; bases with no gene match: 3. The CDR3 sequence: CASSSGLAGVNEQFF. The CDR3, as DNA: TGTGCCAGCAGCTCGGGACTAGCGGGAGTAAATGAGCAGTTCTTC.

This chain joins TRBV4-1 and TRBJ1-1; a weak D match, TRBD1 (5 bases). This CDR3 region has 18 residues. V lost 2 bases to trimming and J lost 2 bases, with 21 bases between them. Germline CDR1 and CDR2: MGHRA and YSYEKL. The CDR3 DNA reads TGCGCCAGCAGCCAATCCGAATGGGGGGACCGGGTTAACACTGAAGCTTTCTTT. Its protein is CASSQSEWGDRVNTEAFF.

This clone is a singleton in its sample. The CDR3 spells CASSLTGTRSGDTQYF. In DNA form, the CDR3 reads TGTGCCAGCAGTTTAACCGGGACCCGATCGGGAGATACGCAGTATTTT. This rearrangement joins TRBV28 to TRBJ2-3, with D perhaps given as TRBD1 or TRBD2 (5 bases each). The V end lost 2 bases, the J end lost 5 bases, and 17 bases lay between the germline ends. In germline, CDR1 is MDHEN, CDR2 SYDVKM. The CDR3 spans 16 residues.